This TCR beta chain was retrieved from a study of blood T cell repertoires in COVID-19. Whole-study context: Sources were T cells, B-cell-depleted T cells, or PBMCs; the material itself was cDNA or gDNA.

The germline V gene has CDR1 SGHTA and CDR2 FQGNSA. V lost 2 bases, J lost 4 bases, and 3 bases stayed unmatched. The CDR3 is 15 amino acids. The data were produced by immunoSEQ multiplex PCR, yet TCRdb's version contains in-frame clones alone and is incomplete. In the table there are 360,000 or so clones, around 90% of which are singletons. Seattle cases were enrolled at active infection and followed longitudinally. The J gene is TRBJ2-1, the V gene TRBV7-2, with TRBD2 identical over 9 bases. The receptor's source is a woman aged 55-69 years with COVID-19, enrolled during active disease. Input material: peripheral blood. For the CDR3, the DNA is TGTGCCAGCAGCTTACTAGCGGGGAAATACAATGAGCAGTTCTTC. Translation gives CASSLLAGKYNEQFF.